This T cell receptor (beta chain) was identified in a study of T-cell reconstitution after alpha-beta-depleted transplantation in children. The study, taken as a whole, reports: After transplant, high TCRbeta diversity at day 60 in some patients arose from surviving recipient T cells and thymic progenitors. When one year had passed after transplant, most T-cell counts and diversity came from newly produced T cells. Reported findings indicate that, about two months after transplant, alpha-beta T cells came from several hundred expanded clones, which were derived from non-depleted graft cells.

Researchers prepared the TCRbeta library using unique molecular identifiers, the study reports. TCRdb redid the calling of the PCR reads with MiXCR, one entry per CDR3 protein. This table has hundreds of thousands of distinct CDR3 sequences, approximately 17% appearing once. The CDR3 covers 13 residues. The V gene's germline CDR1 is KGHDR and CDR2 SFDVKD. The J segment lost 1 base and the V segment lost 7 bases, leaving 3 bases of the junction unmatched. This clonotype has only a few counts. As yet, its antigen is unknown. The specimen comprised PBMCs, mostly from graft donor cells, sampled 360 days after TCRalphabeta/CD19-depleted stem cell transplant. This clonotype was sampled from a male patient aged 2 to 10 who had a stem cell transplant for acute lymphoblastic leukemia, so the T cells may come from the graft donor. The rearrangement uses TRBV24-1 and TRBJ2-7; 7 nucleotides align to TRBD1. The DNA for the CDR3 is TGTGCCACCAGCTCGACAGGGTCCTACGAGCAGTACTTC. It translates to CATSSTGSYEQYF.